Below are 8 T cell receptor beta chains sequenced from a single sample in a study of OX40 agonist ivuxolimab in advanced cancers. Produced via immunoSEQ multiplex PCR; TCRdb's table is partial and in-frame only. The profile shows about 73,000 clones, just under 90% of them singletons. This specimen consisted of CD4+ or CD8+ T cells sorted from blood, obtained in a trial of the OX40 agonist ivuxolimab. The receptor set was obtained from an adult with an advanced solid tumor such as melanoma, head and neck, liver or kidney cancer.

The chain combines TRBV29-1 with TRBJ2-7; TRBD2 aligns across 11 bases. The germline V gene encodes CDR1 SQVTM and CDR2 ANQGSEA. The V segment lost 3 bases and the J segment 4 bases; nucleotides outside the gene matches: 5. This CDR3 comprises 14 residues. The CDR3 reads CSVDAGLAGYEQYF. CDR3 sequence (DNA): TGCAGCGTTGACGCCGGACTAGCGGGTTACGAGCAGTACTTC.

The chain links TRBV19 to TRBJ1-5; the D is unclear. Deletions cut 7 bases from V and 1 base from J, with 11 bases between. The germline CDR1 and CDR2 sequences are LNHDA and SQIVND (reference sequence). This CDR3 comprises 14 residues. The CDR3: CASMTHFSNQPQHF. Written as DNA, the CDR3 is TGTGCCAGTATGACACATTTCAGCAATCAGCCCCAGCATTTT.

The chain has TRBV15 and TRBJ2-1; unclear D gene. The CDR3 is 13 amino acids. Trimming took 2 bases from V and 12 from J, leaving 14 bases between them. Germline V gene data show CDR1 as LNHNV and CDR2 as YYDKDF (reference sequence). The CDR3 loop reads CATSRHPPLGQFF. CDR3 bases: TGTGCCACCAGCAGACACCCTCCCCTGGGGCAGTTCTTC.

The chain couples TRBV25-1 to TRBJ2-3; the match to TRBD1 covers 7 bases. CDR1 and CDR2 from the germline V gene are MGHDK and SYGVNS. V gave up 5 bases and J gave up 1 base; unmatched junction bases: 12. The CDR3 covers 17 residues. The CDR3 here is CASSPRFIGGGTDTQYF. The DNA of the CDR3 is TGTGCCAGCAGTCCCCGGTTTATAGGGGGCGGCACAGATACGCAGTATTTT.

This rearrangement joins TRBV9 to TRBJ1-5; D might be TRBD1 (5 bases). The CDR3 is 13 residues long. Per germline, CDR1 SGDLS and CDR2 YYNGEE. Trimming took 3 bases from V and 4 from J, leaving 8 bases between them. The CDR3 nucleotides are TGTGCCAGCAGCGCGGGGGTTAATCAGCCCCAGCATTTT. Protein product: CASSAGVNQPQHF.

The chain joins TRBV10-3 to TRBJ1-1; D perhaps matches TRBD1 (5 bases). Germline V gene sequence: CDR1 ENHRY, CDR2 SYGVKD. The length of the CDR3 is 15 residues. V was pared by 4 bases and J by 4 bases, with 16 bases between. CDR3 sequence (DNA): TGTGCCATCAGTGGGGACCCGCTTGGGGGCACTGAAGCTTTCTTT. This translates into CAISGDPLGGTEAFF.

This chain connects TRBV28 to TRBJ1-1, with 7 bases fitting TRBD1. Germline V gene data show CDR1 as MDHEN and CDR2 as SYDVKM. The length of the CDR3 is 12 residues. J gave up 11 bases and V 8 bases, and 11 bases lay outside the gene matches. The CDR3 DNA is TGTGCCAGCCGGCCCCACAGGGGAAGGGCTTTCTTT. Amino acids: CASRPHRGRAFF.

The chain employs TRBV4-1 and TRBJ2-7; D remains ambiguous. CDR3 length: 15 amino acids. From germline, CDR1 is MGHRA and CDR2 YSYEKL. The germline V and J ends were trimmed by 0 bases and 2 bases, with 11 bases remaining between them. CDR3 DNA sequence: TGCGCCAGCAGCCAAGATGAGTCAGTCCCCTACGAGCAGTACTTC. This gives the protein CASSQDESVPYEQYF.